Reported below is one T cell receptor beta chain. What it recognizes is unknown. With autoimmune disease history or systemic immunosuppression, patients were excluded. Patients had blood sampled at baseline and again on cycle 4 day 1 and cycle 7 day 1. Profiled with immunoSEQ multiplex PCR; TCRdb holds only in-frame clones, not every one. The sample shows tens of thousands of clones, about three quarters of them seen only once. The data were taken from a study of OX40 agonist ivuxolimab in advanced cancers. Turning to the study itself: A mean age of 60 years, range about 20 to 79, was recorded, and roughly 80% were male.

Study observations and caveats: Researchers report that CD8+ T cells had, on average, more expanded clones than CD4+.

The sample here was CD4+ or CD8+ T cells sorted from blood, taken in a trial of the OX40 agonist ivuxolimab. The clonotype was recovered from an adult with an advanced solid tumor such as melanoma, head and neck, liver or kidney cancer.

DNA of the CDR3: TGCGCCAGCAGCTTGACCACTAATCAGCCCCAGCATTTT. Residues: CASSLTTNQPQHF. The rearrangement links TRBV5-1 to TRBJ1-5, with D unclear. Germline loops: CDR1 SGHRS, CDR2 YFSETQ. Trimming left V 1 base short and J 4 bases short, with 6 bases between. The CDR3 loop spans 13 amino acids.